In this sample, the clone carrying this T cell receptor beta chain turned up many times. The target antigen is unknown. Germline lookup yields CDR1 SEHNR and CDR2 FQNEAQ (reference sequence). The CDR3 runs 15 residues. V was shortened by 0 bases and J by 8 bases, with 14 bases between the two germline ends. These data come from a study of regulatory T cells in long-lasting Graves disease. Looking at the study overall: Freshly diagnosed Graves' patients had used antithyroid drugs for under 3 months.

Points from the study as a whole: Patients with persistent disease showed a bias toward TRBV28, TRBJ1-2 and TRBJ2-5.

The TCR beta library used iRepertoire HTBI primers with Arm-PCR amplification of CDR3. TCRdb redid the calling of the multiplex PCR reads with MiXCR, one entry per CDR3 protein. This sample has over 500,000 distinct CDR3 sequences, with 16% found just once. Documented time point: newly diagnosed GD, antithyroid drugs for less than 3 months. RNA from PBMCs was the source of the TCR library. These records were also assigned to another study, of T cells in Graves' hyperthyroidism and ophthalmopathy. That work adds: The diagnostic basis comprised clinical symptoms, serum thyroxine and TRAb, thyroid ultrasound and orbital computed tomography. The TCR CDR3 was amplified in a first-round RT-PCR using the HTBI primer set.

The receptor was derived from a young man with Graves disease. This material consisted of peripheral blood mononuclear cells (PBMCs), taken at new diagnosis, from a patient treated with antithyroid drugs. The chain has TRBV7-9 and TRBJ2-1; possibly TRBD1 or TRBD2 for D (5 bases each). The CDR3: CASSLAQGERDEQFF. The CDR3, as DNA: TGTGCCAGCAGCTTAGCGCAGGGTGAGAGGGATGAGCAGTTCTTC.